These T cell receptor beta chains were read from a single sample in a study of blood T cell repertoires in COVID-19. Profiled with immunoSEQ multiplex PCR; TCRdb holds only in-frame clones, not every one. In the table there are roughly 300,000 clones, around 84% of which are singletons. Sequenced sample: PBMCs or T cells enriched from blood (not recorded which). These receptors came from a woman in her fifties or sixties who had recovered from COVID-19. Both conserved end residues are part of each CDR3. A D gene is named only where the DNA matches it firmly. Some rows have no size entry. The others give once, few or many, or a class for an expanded clone.

TRBV30,-,-,TRBJ1-2,CAWSVPRGLQSGYTF,TGTGCCTGGAGTGTACCCAGGGGCCTCCAATCGGGCTACACCTTC
TRBV5-1,-,TRBD1,TRBJ1-2,CASSPEGAGGYTF,TGCGCCAGCAGCCCGGAGGGGGCAGGTGGCTACACCTTC
TRBV4-1,-,-,TRBJ1-3,CASSQGARGNPNTIYF,TGCGCCAGCAGCCAAGGGGCACGGGGAAACCCCAACACCATATATTTT
TRBV7-3,-,TRBD1,TRBJ2-7,CASSGRQGREQYF,TGTGCCAGCAGCGGCAGACAGGGTAGGGAGCAGTACTTC
TRBV24-1,-,-,TRBJ1-5,CATSDGPRSMHF,TGTGCCACCAGTGATGGGCCCCGATCCATGCATTTT
TRBV9,-,TRBD2,TRBJ2-1,CASSVGGGAYEQFF,TGTGCCAGCAGCGTAGGCGGGGGGGCCTATGAGCAGTTCTTC
TRBV2,-,TRBD1,TRBJ1-5,CASSGQGLGNQPQHF,TGTGCCAGCAGCGGACAGGGGCTGGGCAATCAGCCCCAGCATTTT
TRBV5-4,-,-,TRBJ2-7,CASSKKGQGWHEQYF,TGTGCCAGCAGCAAAAAAGGGCAGGGATGGCACGAGCAGTACTTC
TRBV7-8,medium-sized,-,TRBJ1-3,CASSLDTTGNTIYF,TGTGCCAGCAGCTTAGACACGACTGGAAACACCATATATTTT
TRBV5-1,-,-,TRBJ2-3,CASSQLIFRVGTDTQYF,TGCGCCAGCAGTCAGCTTATCTTCAGGGTCGGCACAGATACGCAGTATTTT
TRBV5-1,-,TRBD1,TRBJ1-1,CASSSSTGGGYTEAFF,TGCGCCAGCAGCTCTTCAACAGGGGGCGGATACACTGAAGCTTTCTTT
TRBV11-3,few,-,TRBJ1-3,CASSSDSRPGNTIYF,TGTGCCAGCAGCTCGGACAGCCGCCCTGGAAACACCATATATTTT
TRBV9,-,TRBD1,TRBJ2-1,CASSVGTGGEQFF,TGTGCCAGCAGCGTAGGGACAGGGGGTGAGCAGTTCTTC
TRBV11-3,-,TRBD2,TRBJ2-3,CASSFYGRGDTQYF,TGTGCCAGCAGCTTTTACGGGAGGGGAGATACGCAGTATTTT
TRBV18,-,TRBD1,TRBJ1-1,CASSPQRTGGADTEAFF,TGTGCCAGCTCACCACAGAGGACAGGGGGCGCCGACACTGAAGCTTTCTTT
TRBV5-1,few,-,TRBJ1-6,CASSLQGPVLNSPLHF,TGCGCCAGCAGCCTCCAGGGGCCGGTCTTGAATTCACCCCTCCACTTT
TRBV11-2,-,TRBD2,TRBJ2-5,CASSLGLAGGQETQYF,TGTGCCAGCAGCTTAGGGCTAGCGGGGGGCCAAGAGACCCAGTACTTC
TRBV3-1/TRBV3-2,few,-,TRBJ1-5,CASSSGDQPQHF,TGTGCCAGCAGCTCAGGGGATCAGCCCCAGCATTTT
TRBV19,-,-,TRBJ2-7,CASSILDPLRTYEQYF,TGTGCCAGTAGTATACTAGACCCCCTTAGGACCTACGAGCAGTACTTC
TRBV7-9,once,-,TRBJ1-4,CASSRKDSFNEKLFF,TGTGCCAGCAGCCGGAAGGACTCCTTTAATGAAAAACTGTTTTTT
TRBV5-1,once,-,TRBJ2-6,CASGEASGISGANVLTF,TGCGCCAGCGGAGAGGCCTCCGGGATCTCTGGGGCCAACGTCCTGACTTTC
TRBV27,-,TRBD2,TRBJ2-5,CASSPTSGSYQETQYF,TGTGCCAGCAGTCCCACTAGCGGGAGCTACCAAGAGACCCAGTACTTC
TRBV19,-,TRBD1,TRBJ1-1,CASSIGRGHTEAFF,TGTGCCAGTAGTATAGGAAGGGGGCACACTGAAGCTTTCTTT
TRBV30,-,-,TRBJ2-7,CAWSPGYEQYF,TGTGCCTGGAGCCCGGGCTACGAGCAGTACTTC
TRBV18,once,-,TRBJ1-1,CASSPPSQDGTEAFF,TGTGCCAGCTCACCACCGAGCCAAGACGGGACTGAAGCTTTCTTT
TRBV7-2,-,-,TRBJ2-5,CASSIGGGQETQYF,TGTGCCAGCAGCATAGGAGGCGGGCAAGAGACCCAGTACTTC
TRBV27,once,TRBD1,TRBJ2-2,CASSLRDRAFGELFF,TGTGCCAGCAGTTTGAGAGACAGGGCCTTCGGGGAGCTGTTTTTT
TRBV7-9,-,-,TRBJ2-3,CASSFAPTTAPSTDTQYF,TGTGCCAGCAGCTTCGCCCCGACGACAGCCCCTAGCACAGATACGCAGTATTTT
TRBV3-1/TRBV3-2,-,-,TRBJ1-2,CASSQRRGTYRANYGYTF,TGTGCCAGCAGCCAGAGAAGGGGGACCTATCGAGCTAACTATGGCTACACCTTC
TRBV7-2,-,TRBD1,TRBJ2-5,CASSFGQGEMETQYF,TGTGCCAGCAGCTTTGGACAGGGCGAGATGGAGACCCAGTACTTC
TRBV11-3,-,TRBD1,TRBJ2-7,CASSPNDREPYEQYF,TGTGCCAGCAGCCCCAACGACAGGGAACCCTACGAGCAGTACTTC
TRBV29-1,-,TRBD1,TRBJ2-2,CSVKDRGNGELFF,TGCAGCGTTAAGGACAGGGGAAACGGGGAGCTGTTTTTT